The source of this T cell receptor (beta chain) is a study of somatic mutations in cytotoxic T cells in rheumatoid arthritis. Sequenced by immunoSEQ multiplex PCR; TCRdb stores in-frame clones only, minus some. This table holds under 25,000 clones, about 85% found once. Germline values: CDR1 MGHRA, CDR2 YSYEKL. This CDR3 comprises 17 residues. V lost 1 base, J lost 3 bases, and 15 bases lay in between. The sequence was collected from a woman between 40 and 50 years old with rheumatoid arthritis. The gene calls are TRBV4-1 and TRBJ2-2; a weak D match, TRBD2 (5 bases). Source material: CD8+ T cells sorted from blood. The CDR3 nucleotides read TGCGCCAGCAGCCAAGTCCTCGGGGTGGGTCACACCGGGGAGCTGTTTTTT. It specifies CASSQVLGVGHTGELFF.